Below, 28 T cell receptor beta chains from the same sample are listed, as sequenced in a study of metastatic and nonmetastatic thyroid tumors. Using MiXCR, TCRdb reanalyzed the PCR reads. The data hold about 70,000 clones, with more than 15% observed a single time. Treatment of any kind had been given to no patient before thyroid surgery. What was sequenced was blood. Receptors were obtained from a female donor with papillary thyroid cancer or a benign thyroid nodule (not recorded which). Some clones in this sample may be carry-over from other donors' samples.

Many counts were recorded for this clone. The chain links TRBV19 to TRBJ1-6; TRBD1 might be the D (6 bases). Trimming took off 7 bases at V and 7 bases at J, with 11 bases between the two ends. Per germline, CDR1 LNHDA and CDR2 SQIVND (reference sequence). The CDR3 is 13 residues long. CDR3 DNA sequence: TGTGCCAGTAAGAGACAGGCAAATTCACCCCTCCACTTT. Translated, it gives CASKRQANSPLHF.

The table lists this clone with many counts. CDR3 residues: CASSLSLAATDTQYF. CDR3 coding DNA: TGCGCCAGCAGCTTGTCCCTAGCGGCAACAGATACGCAGTATTTT. The chain links TRBV5-1 to TRBJ2-3; TRBD2 aligns across 7 bases. Germline V CDR1 and CDR2: SGHRS, YFSETQ. Trimming cost V 1 base and J 3 bases; bases outside gene matches: 5. This CDR3 region has 15 residues. Based on the CDR3 plus reference TRBV5-1 and TRBJ2-3, the full variable domain is KAGVTQTPRYLIKTRGQQVTLSCSPISGHRSVSWYQQTPGQGLQFLFEYFSETQRNKGNFPGRFSGRQFSNSRSEMNVSTLELGDSALYLCASSLSLAATDTQYFGPGTRLTVL.

This clone was seen only a few times. The V gene is TRBV7-2, the J gene TRBJ2-2; TRBD1 or TRBD2 may be the D gene (5 bases each). Germline CDR1 SGHTA, CDR2 FQGNSA. The CDR3 runs 14 residues. Trimming removed 5 bases at V and 8 bases at J, with 15 bases between. The CDR3 region is CASSGGPDRGELFF. CDR3 sequence (DNA): TGTGCCAGCAGCGGGGGACCTGACCGGGGGGAGCTGTTTTTT.

In its sample, this clone was seen many times. This sequence joins TRBV20-1 and TRBJ2-1, with TRBD2 matching over 7 bases. Germline V gene lookup returns CDR1 DFQATT and CDR2 SNEGSKA (reference sequence). V was pared by 4 bases and J by 5 bases, with 14 bases of the junction left unmatched. The CDR3 length is 16 residues. The CDR3 sequence: CSAIPETSATHNEQFF. CDR3 nucleotide sequence: TGCAGTGCTATACCTGAAACTAGCGCTACTCACAATGAGCAGTTCTTC.

This clone has ten or more counts. V is TRBV7-9 and J is TRBJ2-7; D is perhaps TRBD1 (5 bases). The CDR3 totals 15 residues. With 1 base removed from V and 2 bases from J, the gap between germline ends came to 12 bases. The germline V gene has CDR1 SEHNR and CDR2 FQNEAQ (reference sequence). The CDR3 nucleotides are TGTGCCAGCAGCTTAGTCTTGGGCAGGGCCTACGAGCAGTACTTC. It specifies CASSLVLGRAYEQYF.

This clone occurred many times. The V gene is TRBV4-2, the J gene TRBJ1-1, with D perhaps matching TRBD1 (5 bases). The CDR3 totals 14 residues. Trimming left V 0 bases short and J 4 bases short, with 9 bases between. CDR1 is LGHNA, CDR2 YNFKEQ, per germline. The CDR3 DNA sequence: TGTGCCAGCAGCCAAGATTGGGGACCCACTGAAGCTTTCTTT. Translated, it gives CASSQDWGPTEAFF.

This clone was counted at least ten times. The V and J genes are TRBV5-6 and TRBJ2-7, with D possibly TRBD2 on 5 matching bases. The CDR3 consists of 11 residues. Trimming took off 4 bases at V and 4 bases at J, with 6 bases between the two ends. Germline CDR1 and CDR2: SGHDT and YYEEEE. CDR3 amino acids: CASSREYEQYF. The CDR3 nucleotides are TGTGCCAGCAGCAGGGAGTACGAGCAGTACTTC.

This clone has just a few counts. A read error may account for a junction end that differs from germline. The J gene is TRBJ1-2, the V gene TRBV19; no definite D call. The CDR3 runs to 15 residues. Germline V gene lookup returns CDR1 LNHDA and CDR2 SQIVND (reference sequence). The CDR3 region is CANSIHAGGHYGYTF. For the CDR3, the DNA is TGTGCCAATAGTATCCATGCGGGAGGGCACTATGGCTACACCTTC.

At least ten counts were recorded for this clone. The chain couples TRBV19 to TRBJ1-6, with no clear D. V lost 4 bases to trimming and J lost 8 bases, with 18 bases between them. CDR1 is LNHDA, CDR2 SQIVND, per germline (reference sequence). CDR3 length: 16 amino acids. CDR3 sequence: CASSTRDPMVDSPLHF. CDR3 nucleotides: TGTGCCAGTAGTACCCGAGACCCGATGGTGGATTCACCCCTCCACTTT.

This clone was observed at least ten times. The chain carries TRBV6-5 and TRBJ2-7, with D unclear. This CDR3 has 16 amino acids. The V end was cut by 3 bases, the J end by 4 bases, with 19 bases between. Germline CDR1 and CDR2: MNHEY and SVGAGI. The CDR3 region has the DNA TGTGCCAGCAGTTATGGGCTGGGTGGTACTGGTTACGAGCAGTACTTC. It specifies CASSYGLGGTGYEQYF.

At least ten counts were recorded for this clone. The gene calls are TRBV11-3 and TRBJ2-3; D unclear. Trimming took 2 bases from V and 5 from J, leaving 8 bases between them. The CDR3 contains 13 residues. Germline V lookup: CDR1 SGHNT, CDR2 YENEEA. CDR3 DNA: TGTGCCAGCAGCTTAAGAGGTGGAGATACGCAGTATTTT. As protein: CASSLRGGDTQYF.

This clone was counted at least ten times. CDR3 sequence (DNA): TGTGCCAGCAGCACCGGGAGCAATGAGCAGTTCTTC. Translating gives CASSTGSNEQFF. This chain connects TRBV9 to TRBJ2-1; a possible D gene is TRBD2 (6 bases). CDR1 is SGDLS, CDR2 YYNGEE, per germline. V lost 4 bases, J lost 6 bases, and 8 bases lay in between. The CDR3 runs to 12 residues.

There are many counts of this clone. The chain carries TRBV7-2 and TRBJ2-3; 9 nucleotides match TRBD2. The germline gives CDR1 SGHTA, CDR2 FQGNSA. The ends lost 4 bases at V and 5 bases at J; junction bases unmatched: 13. The CDR3 runs to 17 residues. As DNA, the CDR3 is TGTGCCAGCAGCTACGGACCGACTAGCGGTAGTGGAGATACGCAGTATTTT. Translating it yields CASSYGPTSGSGDTQYF.

This clone occurred many times. The chain has TRBV12-5 and TRBJ1-1, with a weak D call TRBD1 (5 bases). The CDR3 consists of 17 residues. The germline CDR1 and CDR2 sequences are LGHNT and FRNRAP. Between the trimmed V and J ends, which lost 0 bases and 1 base, there was a span of 15 bases. The CDR3 sequence: CASGLVLVGGKNTEAFF. Written as DNA, the CDR3 is TGTGCTAGTGGTTTGGTACTTGTTGGGGGGAAGAACACTGAAGCTTTCTTT.

This clone has a count of ten or more. J is TRBJ2-5 and V is TRBV7-8; 10 bases line up with TRBD1. The ends lost 1 base at V and 4 bases at J; junction bases unmatched: 6. Germline V gene data show CDR1 as SGHVS and CDR2 as FQNEAQ. This CDR3 comprises 16 residues. The CDR3 nucleotides are TGTGCCAGCAGCTTAGTCGGGACAGGGGCAAGAGAGACCCAGTACTTC. This sequence encodes CASSLVGTGARETQYF.

This clone has a count of ten or more. This rearrangement joins TRBV11-2 to TRBJ2-7; 7 bases map to TRBD2. V was clipped by 3 bases and J by 3 bases; unmatched bases: 11. From germline, CDR1 is SGHAT and CDR2 FQNNGV. This CDR3 has 16 residues. The CDR3 loop reads CASSFTATSLHYEQYF. The CDR3 DNA follows: TGTGCCAGCAGCTTTACTGCGACTAGCCTACACTACGAGCAGTACTTC.

This clone was found many times. The chain has TRBV24-1 and TRBJ1-1; 9 bases match TRBD1. Losses at the gene ends were 4 bases for V and 0 bases for J; bases not matched to a gene: 14. Germline V gene sequence: CDR1 KGHDR, CDR2 SFDVKD. CDR3 size: 19 residues. The CDR3 bases are TGTGCCACCAGTGAATCCTTCCGGGACAGGGCTAACATGAACACTGAAGCTTTCTTT. It translates to CATSESFRDRANMNTEAFF.

The chain uses TRBV5-4 and TRBJ2-7, with TRBD2 identical over 12 bases. The CDR3 has 15 amino acids. The V segment lost 2 bases and the J segment 6 bases; nucleotides outside the gene matches: 6. Germline V gives CDR1 SGHNT, CDR2 YYREEE (reference sequence). CDR3 in amino acids: CASSFGGLAGSEQYF. The CDR3 coding sequence is TGTGCCAGCAGCTTCGGCGGACTAGCGGGAAGCGAGCAGTACTTC.

This clone has more than one count but fewer than ten. This rearrangement joins TRBV5-4 to TRBJ2-2, with 10 positions matching TRBD2. CDR1 and CDR2 (germline): SGHNT, YYREEE (reference sequence). Trimming at V came to 4 bases and at J to 5 bases, leaving 5 bases not matched to a gene. The CDR3 is made up of 15 amino acids. CDR3 residues: CASSTGTSVTGELFF. In DNA form, the CDR3 reads TGTGCCAGCAGCACCGGGACTAGCGTAACCGGGGAGCTGTTTTTT.

CDR3 amino acids: CASSSPVGRETLATQYF. The CDR3 region has the DNA TGCGCCAGCAGCTCCCCGGTAGGGCGGGAGACCCTAGCGACGCAGTATTTT. This chain connects TRBV5-1 to TRBJ2-3; 7 nucleotides match TRBD2. There are 17 residues in the CDR3. The J segment lost 9 bases and the V segment lost 3 bases, leaving 19 bases of the junction unmatched. The germline V gene encodes CDR1 SGHRS and CDR2 YFSETQ.

In its sample, this clone was seen many times. The chain uses TRBV30 and TRBJ1-3; weak D call: TRBD1 (6 bases). The CDR3 length is 16 residues. Trimming pared 2 bases from V and 0 bases from J, leaving 14 bases between. CDR1 is GTSNPN and CDR2 is SVGIG in the germline V gene (reference sequence). The CDR3 DNA is TGTGCCTGGAGTACCCTGGACAGTTTCTCTGGAAACACCATATATTTT. Translating it yields CAWSTLDSFSGNTIYF.

This clone showed up many times. The V and J genes are TRBV20-1 and TRBJ1-5, with no clear D. Trimming cost V 6 bases and J 1 base, with 7 bases left between them. The CDR3 spans 12 residues. CDR1 and CDR2 (germline): DFQATT, SNEGSKA (reference sequence). The CDR3 protein is CSAQQSNQPQHF. For the CDR3, the DNA is TGCAGTGCCCAACAGAGCAATCAGCCCCAGCATTTT.

The sample holds one count of this clone. The junction and the germline gene differ at one end; a read error may be behind it. CDR3 in DNA: TGTGCCAGCAGCTTAGGGGGTAGTCAAGAGACCAAGTACTTC. It translates to CASSLGGSQETKYF. This chain uses TRBV5-4 with TRBJ2-5; maybe TRBD1 (6 bases). This CDR3 region has 14 residues. Germline assignment: CDR1 SGHNT and CDR2 YYREEE (reference sequence). Full variable domain (remainder filled in from reference TRBV5-4 and TRBJ2-5): ETGVTQSPTHLIKTRGQQVTLRCSSQSGHNTVSWYQQALGQGPQFIFQYYREEENGRGNFPPRFSGLQFPNYSSELNVNALELDDSALYLCASSLGGSQETKYFGPGTRLLVL.

The chain links TRBV4-2 to TRBJ2-7; D is uncertain. V shed 3 bases and J shed 3 bases, with 12 bases lying between them. The CDR3 contains 14 residues. Germline-derived CDR1 and CDR2 are LGHNA and YNFKEQ. The CDR3 bases are TGTGCCAGCAGCCATTTCGGACGGGTCTACGAGCAGTACTTC. It encodes CASSHFGRVYEQYF.

This clone came up many times. J is TRBJ2-2 and V is TRBV5-1; D call uncertain. This CDR3 has 11 amino acids. Trimming removed 2 bases at V and 6 bases at J, with 2 bases between. Germline loops: CDR1 SGHRS, CDR2 YFSETQ. CDR3 DNA sequence: TGCGCCAGCAGCTTTTCCGGGGAGCTGTTTTTT. It yields the protein CASSFSGELFF.

The sample holds many counts of this clone. The J gene is TRBJ2-7, the V gene TRBV3-1; 14 bases match TRBD2. J was trimmed by 3 bases and V by 3 bases; bases with no gene match: 10. Germline CDR1 reads LGHDT; CDR2 reads YNNKEL (reference sequence). The CDR3 consists of 18 residues. For the CDR3, the DNA is TGTGCCAGCAGCCATATACCGGGACTAGCGGGAGAGGGCTACGAGCAGTACTTC. Amino acid sequence: CASSHIPGLAGEGYEQYF.

This clone was seen at least ten times. The V call is TRBV10-1, the J call TRBJ1-1; D is possibly TRBD1 (5 bases). Per the germline V gene, CDR1 is WNHNN and CDR2 is SYGVQD (reference sequence). The CDR3 contains 14 residues. The V gene lost 8 bases and the J gene lost 5 bases, with 18 bases spanning the gap. The CDR3 DNA is TGCGCCAGCTCCTCCGGGACCCGCCGGACTGAAGCTTTCTTT. Translating it yields CASSSGTRRTEAFF.

There are many counts of this clone. This chain joins TRBV19 and TRBJ1-4, with D uncertain. Germline assignment: CDR1 LNHDA and CDR2 SQIVND (reference sequence). Trimming cost V 9 bases and J 8 bases, with 13 bases left between them. The length of the CDR3 is 12 residues. CDR3 residues: CASRGDGEKLFF. The CDR3 DNA sequence: TGTGCCAGCCGCGGGGATGGGGAAAAACTGTTTTTT.